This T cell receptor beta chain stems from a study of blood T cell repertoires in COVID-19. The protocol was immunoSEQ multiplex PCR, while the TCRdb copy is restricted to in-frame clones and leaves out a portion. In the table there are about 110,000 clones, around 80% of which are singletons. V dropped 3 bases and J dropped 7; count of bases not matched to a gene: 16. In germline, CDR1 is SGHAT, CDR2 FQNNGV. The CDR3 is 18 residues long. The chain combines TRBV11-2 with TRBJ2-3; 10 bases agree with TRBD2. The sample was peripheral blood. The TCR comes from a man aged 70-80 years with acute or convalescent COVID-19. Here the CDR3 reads CASSFPFRSGGAPNTQYF. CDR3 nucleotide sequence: TGTGCCAGCAGCTTCCCCTTCAGAAGCGGGGGGGCCCCAAATACGCAGTATTTT.